The 16 T cell receptor beta chains presented below share a single source sample, sequenced in a study of blood T cell repertoires in COVID-19 (dated by TCRdb to 2019 to 2021). The library was generated by the immunoSEQ multiplex PCR assay. In its TCRdb copy, this immuneACCESS table keeps in-frame sequences only and misses some clones. Where compared with another copy, unresolved V genes explain less than half of these, and the others have no known cause. Recorded for this sample are hundreds of thousands of clones; about 91% of them occurred a single time. Together, the top ten hold over 9.5% of the sample. What was sequenced was peripheral blood. These receptors originate from a woman in her forties or fifties with COVID-19, enrolled during active disease.

This rearrangement joins TRBV11-2 to TRBJ2-1; TRBD2 agrees at 12 bases. After removal of 5 bases from V and 7 bases from J, the junction contained 6 bases not matched to a gene. The CDR3 runs 15 residues. Looked up from germline, CDR1 is SGHAT and CDR2 is FQNNGV. The CDR3 loop reads CASSRTSGAINEQFF. The CDR3 DNA follows: TGTGCCAGCAGCCGGACTAGCGGGGCCATAAATGAGCAGTTCTTC.

The chain recombines TRBV9 with TRBJ2-1, with 16 bases aligning to TRBD2. Germline CDR1 SGDLS, CDR2 YYNGEE. J lost 6 bases, V lost 0 bases, and 9 bases had no gene match. The CDR3 length is 19 residues. CDR3 sequence: CASSVDTGLAGGLSNEQFF. Here the CDR3 DNA reads TGTGCCAGCAGCGTAGATACGGGACTAGCGGGGGGGCTATCCAATGAGCAGTTCTTC.

The V call is TRBV5-6, the J call TRBJ2-5; D is unresolved. Germline CDR1 and CDR2: SGHDT and YYEEEE. V was trimmed by 4 bases and J by 0 bases, leaving 7 bases between them. This CDR3 is 13 amino acids long. CDR3 coding DNA: TGTGCCAGCAGCCCCCCCTACCAAGAGACCCAGTACTTC. Amino acids: CASSPPYQETQYF.

This chain joins TRBV4-2 and TRBJ1-1; the D gene is possibly TRBD1 (6 bases). The germline V gene encodes CDR1 LGHNA and CDR2 YNFKEQ. V lost 1 base, J lost 1 base, and 10 bases lay in between. The CDR3 has 15 amino acids. The CDR3, as DNA: TGTGCCAGCAGCCAAGTTGGGGGCGAGAACACTGAAGCTTTCTTT. Translation: CASSQVGGENTEAFF.

The rearrangement uses TRBV4-1 and TRBJ1-2; 7 bases are shared with TRBD1. The germline CDR1 and CDR2 sequences are MGHRA and YSYEKL. The CDR3 runs to 14 residues. After removal of 1 base from V and 3 bases from J, the junction contained 2 bases not matched to a gene. DNA for the CDR3: TGCGCCAGCAGCCAAGGGACAGGATACTATGGCTACACCTTC. Translated: CASSQGTGYYGYTF.

CDR3: CASSSQGWTEAFF. CDR3 nucleotide sequence: TGTGCCAGCAGCTCTCAGGGGTGGACTGAAGCTTTCTTT. The gene calls are TRBV7-3 and TRBJ1-1; tentatively, D is TRBD1 (6 bases). The CDR3 is 13 amino acids. The V gene's germline CDR1 is SGHTA and CDR2 FQGTGA. V shed 4 bases and J shed 5 bases, with 11 bases lying between them.

The chain recombines TRBV2 with TRBJ2-7; unclear D gene. Germline lookup yields CDR1 SNHLY and CDR2 FYNNEI. The CDR3 is 11 amino acids. The germline V and J ends were trimmed by 10 bases and 3 bases, with 10 bases remaining between them. The CDR3 region has the DNA TGTGCCACAACAACTAACTACGAGCAGTACTTC. It yields the protein CATTTNYEQYF.

This chain joins TRBV5-1 and TRBJ1-5; maybe TRBD1 (6 bases). The CDR3 runs to 17 residues. V shed 0 bases and J shed 6 bases, with 19 bases lying between them. Germline-derived CDR1 and CDR2 are SGHRS and YFSETQ. The CDR3 DNA follows: TGCGCCAGCAGCTTGGTACTTAGACAGGTTAGAATTCAGCCCCAGCATTTT. Amino acids: CASSLVLRQVRIQPQHF. The whole variable domain, remainder taken from reference TRBV5-1 and TRBJ1-5, is KAGVTQTPRYLIKTRGQQVTLSCSPISGHRSVSWYQQTPGQGLQFLFEYFSETQRNKGNFPGRFSGRQFSNSRSEMNVSTLELGDSALYLCASSLVLRQVRIQPQHFGDGTRLSIL.

The gene calls are TRBV5-6 and TRBJ1-1, with D hard to call. Trimming took off 5 bases at V and 3 bases at J, with 11 bases between the two ends. Looked up from germline, CDR1 is SGHDT and CDR2 is YYEEEE. The CDR3 length is 13 residues. In nucleotides, the CDR3 is TGTGCCAGCAGGTCCGCGGGGTACACTGAAGCTTTCTTT. Amino acid sequence: CASRSAGYTEAFF.

The V call is TRBV10-3, the J call TRBJ1-1; maybe TRBD1 (6 bases). The CDR3 runs 15 residues. V lost 10 bases to trimming and J lost 3 bases, with 21 bases between them. Germline assignment: CDR1 ENHRY and CDR2 SYGVKD. CDR3 sequence: CATTSGGAGDTEAFF. CDR3 in DNA: TGTGCCACAACGTCGGGGGGGGCAGGGGACACTGAAGCTTTCTTT.

The rearrangement uses TRBV5-1 and TRBJ2-7; 8 bases match TRBD2. V gave up 4 bases and J gave up 2 bases; unmatched junction bases: 14. Germline values: CDR1 SGHRS, CDR2 YFSETQ. The CDR3 totals 17 residues. CDR3 sequence: CASSLGLAGIYTYEQYF. The CDR3 nucleotides read TGCGCCAGCAGCCTCGGGTTAGCGGGGATTTATACCTACGAGCAGTACTTC.

The V gene is TRBV3-1 (or the pseudogene TRBV3-2), the J gene TRBJ2-1; D perhaps matches TRBD1 (5 bases). This CDR3 spans 12 amino acids. Between the trimmed V and J ends, which lost 5 bases and 8 bases, there was a span of 10 bases. The germline V gene has CDR1 LGHDT and CDR2 YNNKEL (reference sequence). The CDR3: CASSSRGDEQFF. The CDR3 region has the DNA TGTGCCAGCAGCTCAAGGGGTGATGAGCAGTTCTTC.

The chain combines TRBV3-1 (or the pseudogene TRBV3-2) with TRBJ2-2, with TRBD2 as a possible D gene (6 bases). Germline V gene data show CDR1 as LGHDT and CDR2 as YNNKEL (reference sequence). The V and J ends lost 3 bases and 4 bases respectively, with 9 bases between them. The CDR3 consists of 14 residues. CDR3 sequence (DNA): TGTGCCAGCAGCCATGTCGGGGGCACCGGGGAGCTGTTTTTT. Amino acid sequence: CASSHVGGTGELFF.

The chain employs TRBV27 and TRBJ1-2; 12 nucleotides agree with TRBD1. The CDR3 is 16 residues long. The V and J ends lost 5 bases and 6 bases, in that order; junction bases with no gene match: 10. The germline V gene encodes CDR1 MNHEY and CDR2 SMNVEV (reference sequence). The CDR3 sequence is CASSREGTGGPDGYTF. The CDR3 nucleotides are TGTGCCAGCAGTCGGGAGGGGACAGGGGGCCCGGATGGCTACACCTTC.

The genes are TRBV5-6 and TRBJ1-1, with D unclear. There are 13 residues in the CDR3. Germline assignment: CDR1 SGHDT and CDR2 YYEEEE. Trimming took 5 bases from V and 3 from J, leaving 11 bases between them. CDR3 nucleotides: TGTGCCAGCAGGCAGACGGGATACACTGAAGCTTTCTTT. This gives the protein CASRQTGYTEAFF.

The V call is TRBV11-2, the J call TRBJ2-1; D unclear. CDR1 and CDR2 from the germline V gene are SGHAT and FQNNGV. CDR3 size: 12 residues. The V gene lost 5 bases and the J gene lost 8 bases, with 10 bases spanning the gap. The CDR3 DNA follows: TGTGCCAGCAGCACCACTACTTATGAGCAGTTCTTC. Its translation is CASSTTTYEQFF.